The text below deals with one T cell receptor (beta chain). This receptor's antigen is unknown. Within one base of it there is no much larger clone, and no base qualities were kept. These data originate in a study of blood T cells in healthy people across ages (dated by TCRdb to 2014 to 2015). General notes on the study: In model experiments, roughly one uniquely barcoded TCR beta cDNA molecule per two T cells was captured by template switching. The study analyzed two additional independent replicas of 1 million unique cDNA reads from the same blood draw for two donors, one aged 18 to 29 and one aged 80 or older. Four age groups were formed from the donors: young (average approximately 15 years), middle-aged (around 40), aged (under 70) and long-lived (82). To avoid experimental bias, donors of different ages were spread randomly across the sequencing lanes. To track age-related changes in TCR beta repertoire diversity, the study relied on deep sequencing normalized with unique cDNA molecular identifiers. What the research found in general, with its limitations: Estimates of total diversity based on one million sequenced T cells were considered lower bounds and underestimates. As age increased, observed TCR beta diversity per million T cells dropped in a roughly linear way, and a significant reduction was already evident by age 40. Because the CMV infection status of the donors was unknown, age-related changes in expanded clonotypes may potentially have been confounded. The percentage of naive T cells measured by flow cytometry correlated strongly with observed TCR beta diversity. Compared with the aged group, the long-lived group had more naive CD4+ T cells, fewer expanded clones and increased TCR diversity, suggesting age selection. Bulk unsorted PBMC profiling prevented conclusive comparison of naive and antigen-experienced compartments.

The library relied on 5' RACE. Reads for this sample came from an Illumina HiSeq 2500. A second PCR of about 7 to 12 cycles was run with a J-beta primer mix and a sample-barcoded 5' primer. A template-switch 5' adaptor carrying 12 random nucleotides introduced a unique molecular identifier onto each TCR beta cDNA molecule. Each sample yielded at least 3 million CDR3-containing paired-end reads. All of the RNA was converted into first-strand cDNA using the Mint cDNA synthesis kit, with a TRBC-specific oligonucleotide serving as the primer. Following uracil-DNA glycosylase treatment, a first 18-cycle PCR with universal primers M1SS and BC2_uni_R was performed on all cDNA. Turning to the authors' computational methods: Each sample was normalized by randomly selecting 1 million high-quality reads, each carrying a distinct molecular identifier. Instead of being binned into consensus sequences, reads that shared molecular identifiers were thrown out. MiTCR, run with a Q25 quality threshold and the strictest error-elimination algorithm, handled CDR3 identification, clonotype clustering and error correction. A nonparametric unseen species model with Euler transformation was used to estimate lower-bound total TCR beta diversity. TCRdb passed the public sequencing reads through fastp at Q25 and MiXCR, retaining productive beta sequences. Rows with a matching CDR3 protein are joined into one entry that keeps the most common DNA and genes. The V and J calls were determined by TCRdb, not by the authors. The sample table records more than 1.4 million distinct CDR3 sequences; 42% of these occur just once. The ten top clones hold roughly 7.9% of the sample.

The CDR3 measures 12 amino acids from cysteine to phenylalanine. Kept here is only the CDR3 DNA, which spans 36 bases and is read in frame from base 1. The germline V gene sets CDR1 to SNHLY and CDR2 to FYNNEI. V is clipped by 10 bases and J by 7 bases, and the sequence between their germline boundaries is 16 bases long. Donors were about 36 systemically healthy Caucasian individuals from Russia aged 6 to 90 years. Each donor gave 8 to 10 milliliters of peripheral blood, drawn into EDTA-treated Vacutainer tubes. Ficoll-Paque density-gradient centrifugation was used to isolate PBMCs, with at least 7 million per sample. Trizol reagent was used to extract total RNA from PBMCs, with at least 6 micrograms per sample. Naive CD45RAhigh/CD27high T cell percentages were measured by flow cytometry on a PBMC aliquot from every donor.

Rearrangement joined TRBV2 to TRBJ1-2; the D gene lacks a confident call. Material: blood. This TCR was sampled from a woman aged 18-35 years in good health. The DNA is TGTGCCACTAATGACCGGTATCGTGGCTACACCTTC. Its protein reads: CATNDRYRGYTF.